The 17 T cell receptor beta chains given below trace back to one sample, sequenced in a study of a mutant IDH1 vaccine in newly diagnosed glioma. The time point here: week 35, safety follow-up. Each dose delivered 300 ug of mutant IDH1 20-mer peptide subcutaneously with imiquimod. No antigens are known for them. Generated by immunoSEQ multiplex PCR, the TCRdb table keeps only in-frame clones and is missing some. The data hold about 32,000 clones, with about four fifths observed a single time. The material was PBMCs, obtained from a glioma patient whose treatment included an IDH1 peptide vaccine. The receptors originated from a man aged 40-49 years with glioma. Some clones in this sample may be carry-over from other donors' samples.

The CDR3 loop is CASSYYQNYGYTF. The CDR3 DNA sequence: TGTGCCAGCAGTTACTACCAGAACTATGGCTACACCTTC. The gene calls are TRBV6-5 and TRBJ1-2; D call uncertain. Trimming stripped 1 base from V and 2 bases from J, with 5 bases between. The CDR3 contains 13 residues. Germline V gene data show CDR1 as MNHEY and CDR2 as SVGAGI.

J is TRBJ2-1 and V is TRBV29-1, with D possibly TRBD1 on 5 matching bases. The germline CDR1 and CDR2 sequences are SQVTM and ANQGSEA. The V end lost 6 bases, the J end lost 7 bases, and 19 bases lay between the germline ends. The CDR3 loop spans 14 amino acids. The CDR3 here is CSVKGSLRLNEQFF. The CDR3 nucleotides read TGCAGCGTCAAGGGGTCGCTCCGCTTAAATGAGCAGTTCTTC.

The chain has TRBV19 and TRBJ2-3, with 8 bases aligning to TRBD2. The CDR3 runs 13 residues. Germline CDR1 LNHDA, CDR2 SQIVND (reference sequence). The V segment lost 3 bases and the J segment 7 bases; nucleotides outside the gene matches: 3. The CDR3 DNA is TGTGCCAGTAGTATCGGCGGGGGGAATACGCAGTATTTT. It codes for CASSIGGGNTQYF. The full variable domain, with the rest looked up from reference TRBV19 and TRBJ2-3, is DGGITQSPKYLFRKEGQNVTLSCEQNLNHDAMYWYRQDPGQGLRLIYYSQIVNDFQKGDIAEGYSVSREKKESFPLTVTSAQKNPTAFYLCASSIGGGNTQYFGPGTRLTVL.

V usage is TRBV6-6 and J usage is TRBJ1-1, with a weak D call TRBD1 (5 bases). Germline V gives CDR1 MNHNY, CDR2 SVGAGI (reference sequence). CDR3 length equals 15 residues. The germline V and J ends were trimmed by 2 bases and 4 bases, with 14 bases remaining between them. The CDR3 DNA follows: TGTGCCAGCAGTTACCGCCGGGGCGAGGGCACTGAAGCTTTCTTT. Protein product: CASSYRRGEGTEAFF.

V is TRBV5-1 and J is TRBJ1-3; a possible D gene is TRBD1 (6 bases). The ends were cut back, 0 bases at V and 0 bases at J, with 10 bases in the middle. Germline V gives CDR1 SGHRS, CDR2 YFSETQ. This CDR3 comprises 16 residues. The CDR3 bases are TGCGCCAGCAGCTTGGGACAGGCTCGCTCTGGAAACACCATATATTTT. Its translation is CASSLGQARSGNTIYF.

The chain recombines TRBV30 with TRBJ1-1; no firm D call. This CDR3 is built from 11 residues. V was cut by 3 bases and J by 5 bases, with 7 bases left in between. Germline V gives CDR1 GTSNPN, CDR2 SVGIG (reference sequence). CDR3 coding DNA: TGTGCCTGGAGCCTAGGGACTGAAGCTTTCTTT. Translating it yields CAWSLGTEAFF.

This sequence joins TRBV19 and TRBJ2-1; D is undetermined. The CDR3 consists of 16 residues. The ends were cut back, 3 bases at V and 2 bases at J, with 14 bases in the middle. The germline gives CDR1 LNHDA, CDR2 SQIVND (reference sequence). The CDR3, as DNA: TGTGCCAGTAGTATTGAGGCAGAGTTCACCTACAATGAGCAGTTCTTC. This codes for CASSIEAEFTYNEQFF.

The chain recombines TRBV29-1 with TRBJ1-2; D unresolved. The CDR3 consists of 13 residues. Germline V gives CDR1 SQVTM, CDR2 ANQGSEA. V lost 7 bases to trimming and J lost 8 bases, with 20 bases between them. Here the CDR3 DNA reads TGCAGCGCTCCCGCGTTAATACCGGGAGGCTACACCTTC. Its translation is CSAPALIPGGYTF.

CDR3 region: CASSLVANTEAFF. In DNA, the CDR3 is TGTGCCAGCAGCTTAGTCGCGAACACTGAAGCTTTCTTT. The V call is TRBV7-2, the J call TRBJ1-1; D not certain. Germline V gene data show CDR1 as SGHTA and CDR2 as FQGNSA. V gave up 1 base and J gave up 1 base, with 4 bases separating them. The CDR3 runs 13 residues.

V usage is TRBV5-1 and J usage is TRBJ2-7, with 12 nucleotides matching TRBD2. The germline V gene encodes CDR1 SGHRS and CDR2 YFSETQ. There are 16 residues in the CDR3. Trimming cost V 4 bases and J 2 bases; bases outside gene matches: 7. In DNA, the CDR3 is TGCGCCAGCAGCCCGGAGGCTAGCGGGGGGGCCTACGAGCAGTACTTC. This codes for CASSPEASGGAYEQYF.

The chain carries TRBV9 and TRBJ1-3; D remains ambiguous. The CDR3 sequence is 15 residues long. V lost 4 bases and J lost 4, with 15 bases in between. Germline V gene sequence: CDR1 SGDLS, CDR2 YYNGEE. The CDR3 region has the DNA TGTGCCAGCAGCCCCGTCCGGGGATACGGAAACACCATATATTTT. It translates to CASSPVRGYGNTIYF.

The gene calls are TRBV15 and TRBJ1-5; D is ambiguous. Germline CDR1 reads LNHNV; CDR2 reads YYDKDF (reference sequence). The CDR3 spans 15 residues. The V gene lost 0 bases and the J gene lost 0 bases, with 6 bases spanning the gap. The CDR3 protein is CATSRDPDSNQPQHF. As DNA, the CDR3 is TGTGCCACCAGCAGAGATCCAGATAGCAATCAGCCCCAGCATTTT.

This clone showed up just once. The chain recombines TRBV13 with TRBJ1-3; possibly TRBD1 for D (6 bases). V lost 4 bases and J 4 bases, leaving 14 bases between the germline ends. Per germline, CDR1 PRHDT and CDR2 FYEKMQ (reference sequence). The CDR3 sequence is 15 residues long. In DNA form, the CDR3 reads TGTGCCAGCAGCTCAGAGGGGGTTTGGGGAAACACCATATATTTT. It specifies CASSSEGVWGNTIYF.

The CDR3 sequence: CASSDPYDRFRTGELFF. Written as DNA, the CDR3 is TGTGCCAGCAGCGATCCATACGACAGGTTCCGCACCGGGGAGCTGTTTTTT. The gene calls are TRBV9 and TRBJ2-2, with a weak D call TRBD1 (6 bases). The CDR3 extends over 17 amino acids. V lost 3 bases to trimming and J lost 4 bases, with 19 bases between them. Germline V gene lookup returns CDR1 SGDLS and CDR2 YYNGEE.

The chain recombines TRBV5-4 with TRBJ1-6, with D hard to call. Germline-derived CDR1 and CDR2 are SGHNT and YYREEE (reference sequence). V was pared by 4 bases and J by 7 bases, with 12 bases between. The CDR3 runs to 14 residues. CDR3: CASSERGINSPLHF. The CDR3, as DNA: TGTGCCAGCAGCGAACGGGGAATCAATTCACCCCTCCACTTT.

The chain recombines TRBV5-6 with TRBJ2-7, with D tentatively TRBD2 (6 bases). This CDR3 spans 12 amino acids. V was trimmed by 2 bases and J by 4 bases, leaving 7 bases between them. Germline lookup yields CDR1 SGHDT and CDR2 YYEEEE. DNA for the CDR3: TGTGCCAGCAGCTTTGCGGGGTACGAGCAGTACTTC. Amino acids: CASSFAGYEQYF. Using reference TRBV5-6 and TRBJ2-7 for the parts outside the CDR3, the full variable domain is DAGVTQSPTHLIKTRGQQVTLRCSPKSGHDTVSWYQQALGQGPQFIFQYYEEEERQRGNFPDRFSGHQFPNYSSELNVNALLLGDSALYLCASSFAGYEQYFGPGTRLTVT.

J is TRBJ2-2 and V is TRBV6-1, with TRBD2 identical over 8 bases. Germline V lookup: CDR1 MNHNS, CDR2 SASEGT. There are 15 residues in the CDR3. The junction had 5 bases not matched to a gene; V was cut back by 4 bases and J by 4 bases. The CDR3 sequence: CASSAAGGLTGELFF. For the CDR3, the DNA is TGTGCCAGCAGTGCCGCGGGGGGACTCACCGGGGAGCTGTTTTTT.